Each of the 30 T cell receptor beta chains below was sequenced from the same sample in a study of T cell responses to AZD1222 COVID-19 vaccine (dated by TCRdb to the early 2020s). Library creation used the immunoSEQ multiplex PCR assay. The clones in this table, taken by TCRdb from immuneACCESS, are in-frame only. Not every clone is retained; where verified, under half of the shortfall comes from an unresolved V gene, and the cause of the rest is unknown. The sample data list approximately 140,000 clones, and about 90% of these were observed just once. The ten top clones hold 1.5% to 2% of the sample. The time point label, as the study defines it: about 28 days (+/-7) after the second vaccine dose. The specimen was peripheral blood, collected 28 days after the second AZD1222 dose. The receptors were gathered from an adult who received the AZD1222 COVID-19 vaccine.

This chain connects TRBV9 to TRBJ2-3; D is possibly TRBD2 (6 bases). The V gene's germline CDR1 is SGDLS and CDR2 YYNGEE. Between the trimmed V and J ends, which lost 1 base and 6 bases, there was a span of 15 bases. CDR3 length: 15 amino acids. CDR3 loop: CASSVSSGAGDTQYF. CDR3 sequence (DNA): TGTGCCAGCAGCGTATCCTCCGGTGCGGGGGATACGCAGTATTTT.

The chain joins TRBV6-2 or TRBV6-3 to TRBJ1-3; D gene ambiguous. Germline CDR1 is MNHEY and CDR2 is SVGEGT. V shed 4 bases and J shed 0 bases, with 16 bases lying between them. CDR3 size: 17 residues. In nucleotides, the CDR3 is TGTGCCAGCAGTTCCGGTAGGGTTCGGGACTCTGGAAACACCATATATTTT. Its translation: CASSSGRVRDSGNTIYF.

The chain is built from TRBV27 and TRBJ1-1; no definite D call. The V and J ends lost 10 bases and 7 bases respectively, with 16 bases between them. Per the germline V gene, CDR1 is MNHEY and CDR2 is SMNVEV (reference sequence). This CDR3 comprises 12 residues. CDR3 nucleotides: TGTGCCACCCGAGGAGGGTCGTTTGAAGCTTTCTTT. This gives the protein CATRGGSFEAFF.

This clone was observed a few times. The genes are TRBV19 and TRBJ1-2; D might be TRBD1 (5 bases). Trimming left V 7 bases short and J 0 bases short, with 9 bases between. In germline, CDR1 is LNHDA, CDR2 SQIVND (reference sequence). The CDR3 runs 13 residues. The CDR3 bases are TGTGCCAGTACAGCCAGGGCTAACTATGGCTACACCTTC. This sequence encodes CASTARANYGYTF.

The chain employs TRBV19 and TRBJ1-5, with no clear D. The CDR3 contains 14 residues. Germline V gene sequence: CDR1 LNHDA, CDR2 SQIVND (reference sequence). V was trimmed by 3 bases and J by 2 bases, leaving 8 bases between them. The CDR3 protein is CASSILSGNQPQHF. The CDR3 nucleotides read TGTGCCAGTAGTATCCTGAGTGGCAATCAGCCCCAGCATTTT.

The V and J genes are TRBV28 and TRBJ1-5; unclear D gene. This CDR3 region has 12 residues. V was trimmed by 7 bases and J by 7 bases, leaving 11 bases between them. Germline values: CDR1 MDHEN, CDR2 SYDVKM. The CDR3 DNA reads as TGTGCCAGCACCTCCCCCGGGCAGCCCCAGCATTTT. Protein sequence: CASTSPGQPQHF.

The chain combines TRBV11-2 with TRBJ2-7; the match to TRBD1 covers 10 bases. This CDR3 contains 17 residues. J was trimmed by 2 bases and V by 3 bases; bases with no gene match: 10. Looked up from germline, CDR1 is SGHAT and CDR2 is FQNNGV. The CDR3 spells CASSFSATGTGAYEQYF. The CDR3 DNA reads TGTGCCAGCAGCTTCTCTGCCACCGGGACAGGGGCCTACGAGCAGTACTTC. The whole variable domain, remainder taken from reference TRBV11-2 and TRBJ2-7, is EAGVAQSPRYKIIEKRQSVAFWCNPISGHATLYWYQQILGQGPKLLIQFQNNGVVDDSQLPKDRFSAERLKGVDSTLKIQPAKLEDSAVYLCASSFSATGTGAYEQYFGPGTRLTVT.

The chain employs TRBV6-5 and TRBJ2-7, with D tentatively TRBD2 (5 bases). Germline V gives CDR1 MNHEY, CDR2 SVGAGI. This CDR3 has 15 amino acids. Trimming pared 5 bases from V and 2 bases from J, leaving 16 bases between. DNA for the CDR3: TGTGCCAGCAGTAACGAAGGCGGGCGAACCTACGAGCAGTACTTC. This codes for CASSNEGGRTYEQYF.

This chain links TRBV5-1 with TRBJ1-2; 9 positions match TRBD1. The CDR3 length is 15 residues. The germline V gene has CDR1 SGHRS and CDR2 YFSETQ. Germline trimming cut 0 bases from V and 1 base from J; bases unmatched to any gene: 1. This chain's CDR3 is CASSLGGQGNYGYTF. DNA of the CDR3: TGCGCCAGCAGCTTGGGGGGACAGGGTAACTATGGCTACACCTTC.

This clone was recorded only once. The rearrangement joins TRBV6-5 to TRBJ1-1; maybe TRBD1 (6 bases). This CDR3 has 13 residues. CDR1 is MNHEY, CDR2 SVGAGI, per germline. V was shortened by 3 bases and J by 5 bases, with 10 bases between the two germline ends. In DNA form, the CDR3 reads TGTGCCAGCAGTTATGGCGGGACAACTGAAGCTTTCTTT. Its translation is CASSYGGTTEAFF.

About this clone: Other DNA sequences in this specimen translate into the identical CDR3. The chain uses TRBV5-1 and TRBJ1-1; D possibly corresponds to TRBD1 (6 bases). Trimming stripped 0 bases from V and 3 bases from J, with 12 bases between. CDR3 size: 15 residues. The germline CDR1 and CDR2 sequences are SGHRS and YFSETQ. The CDR3 region is CASSLAGTPDTEAFF. CDR3 in DNA: TGCGCCAGCAGCTTGGCCGGGACACCGGACACTGAAGCTTTCTTT. The variable domain in full, completed from reference TRBV5-1 and TRBJ1-1, reads KAGVTQTPRYLIKTRGQQVTLSCSPISGHRSVSWYQQTPGQGLQFLFEYFSETQRNKGNFPGRFSGRQFSNSRSEMNVSTLELGDSALYLCASSLAGTPDTEAFFGQGTRLTVV.

The chain employs TRBV19 and TRBJ1-5; D is uncertain. The CDR3 totals 14 residues. Germline CDR1 reads LNHDA; CDR2 reads SQIVND (reference sequence). V lost 4 bases to trimming and J lost 0 bases, with 7 bases between them. The CDR3 sequence is CASSRAASNQPQHF. The CDR3 DNA reads TGTGCCAGTAGTAGGGCAGCTAGCAATCAGCCCCAGCATTTT. Together with reference TRBV19 and TRBJ1-5, the CDR3 gives the full variable domain: DGGITQSPKYLFRKEGQNVTLSCEQNLNHDAMYWYRQDPGQGLRLIYYSQIVNDFQKGDIAEGYSVSREKKESFPLTVTSAQKNPTAFYLCASSRAASNQPQHFGDGTRLSIL.

The genes are TRBV5-1 and TRBJ1-4; no firm D call. Trimming took off 5 bases at V and 3 bases at J, with 8 bases between the two ends. Germline-derived CDR1 and CDR2 are SGHRS and YFSETQ. CDR3 size: 13 residues. CDR3 coding DNA: TGCGCCAGCAGTGTATCCGCTAATGAAAAACTGTTTTTT. Translated: CASSVSANEKLFF.

This chain connects TRBV10-3 to TRBJ1-3, with 7 bases lining up with TRBD1. CDR1 and CDR2 from the germline V gene are ENHRY and SYGVKD. The ends lost 6 bases at V and 1 base at J; junction bases unmatched: 9. This CDR3 comprises 16 residues. The CDR3 here is CAISPDRVFSGNTIYF. DNA of the CDR3: TGTGCCATCAGCCCCGACAGGGTTTTTTCTGGAAACACCATATATTTT.

This clone was detected only once. This chain uses TRBV6-6 with TRBJ2-6, with 7 positions matching TRBD1. This CDR3 is 14 amino acids long. Germline V gene data show CDR1 as MNHNY and CDR2 as SVGAGI (reference sequence). Germline trimming cut 7 bases from V and 1 base from J; bases unmatched to any gene: 1. For the CDR3, the DNA is TGTGCCAGCAACAGGGGTTCTGGGGCCAACGTCCTGACTTTC. Its protein product is CASNRGSGANVLTF.

This clone was found once. The chain has TRBV5-1 and TRBJ1-1, with D hard to call. CDR1 is SGHRS, CDR2 YFSETQ, per germline. V shed 4 bases and J shed 1 base, with 8 bases lying between them. CDR3 size: 13 residues. CDR3 in DNA: TGCGCCAGCAGCCGCACCCCGAACACTGAAGCTTTCTTT. Translation: CASSRTPNTEAFF.

V is TRBV7-2 and J is TRBJ1-5; unclear D gene. Germline CDR1 and CDR2: SGHTA and FQGNSA. Between the trimmed V and J ends, which lost 4 bases and 8 bases, there was a span of 12 bases. This CDR3 has 13 residues. CDR3 bases: TGTGCCAGCAGCTACTGGAGTCTAGAGCCCCAGCATTTT. Translating gives CASSYWSLEPQHF.

A note on this clone: Compared with germline, one end of the junction differs, possibly owing to a read error. This sequence joins TRBV7-7 and TRBJ2-2; D tentatively fits TRBD1 or TRBD2 (5 bases each). Germline V gene sequence: CDR1 SSHAT, CDR2 FNYEAQ (reference sequence). CDR3 size: 17 residues. CDR3 DNA: TGTGCTAGCAGCTTAGGTCCCCGAGGGGCTAACACCGGGGAGCTGTTTTTT. Translation: CASSLGPRGANTGELFF.

The CDR3 sequence is CASSGDGPYEQYV. As DNA, the CDR3 is TGTGCCAGCAGCGGGGACGGCCCCTACGAGCAGTACGTC. J is TRBJ2-7 and V is TRBV28; possibly TRBD1 or TRBD2 for D (5 bases each). CDR1 is MDHEN and CDR2 is SYDVKM in the germline V gene. This CDR3 contains 13 residues. The V end lost 6 bases, the J end lost 2 bases, and 11 bases lay between the germline ends.

V gene TRBV7-9 combines with J gene TRBJ1-5; TRBD1 agrees at 7 bases. The germline gives CDR1 SEHNR, CDR2 FQNEAQ (reference sequence). After removal of 3 bases from V and 1 base from J, the junction contained 3 bases not matched to a gene. The CDR3 loop spans 15 amino acids. Here the CDR3 reads CASSLTTGSNQPQHF. The CDR3, as DNA: TGTGCCAGCAGCTTGACGACAGGGAGCAATCAGCCCCAGCATTTT.

The CDR3 bases are TGCGCCAGCTTTCAGGGGCCCACAGATACGCAGTATTTT. Amino acid sequence: CASFQGPTDTQYF. V usage is TRBV5-1 and J usage is TRBJ2-3; tentative D call: TRBD1 (6 bases). The V end lost 7 bases, the J end lost 2 bases, and 11 bases lay between the germline ends. The CDR3 spans 13 residues. Germline values: CDR1 SGHRS, CDR2 YFSETQ.

The chain couples TRBV5-4 to TRBJ1-6, with D possibly matching TRBD1 (5 bases). The CDR3 spans 16 residues. With 4 bases removed from V and 9 bases from J, the gap between germline ends came to 20 bases. Germline V gives CDR1 SGHNT, CDR2 YYREEE (reference sequence). The chain's CDR3 is CASSDGRARVVSPLHF. CDR3 sequence (DNA): TGTGCCAGCAGCGATGGCCGAGCCAGGGTGGTTTCACCCCTCCACTTT.

The chain is built from TRBV7-8 and TRBJ2-5; 9 bases align to TRBD2. After removal of 4 bases from V and 2 bases from J, the junction contained 8 bases not matched to a gene. The CDR3 sequence is 16 residues long. Germline V gene data show CDR1 as SGHVS and CDR2 as FQNEAQ. This CDR3 is CASSSSGLAIQETQYF. In nucleotides, the CDR3 is TGTGCCAGCAGCTCAAGTGGACTAGCGATACAAGAGACCCAGTACTTC.

The chain combines TRBV5-1 with TRBJ2-1, with a tentative D call TRBD2 (6 bases). This CDR3 has 11 amino acids. V lost 5 bases to trimming and J lost 10 bases, with 10 bases between them. The germline V gene has CDR1 SGHRS and CDR2 YFSETQ. CDR3: CASSLSGEQFF. In DNA form, the CDR3 reads TGCGCCAGCAGTCTAAGCGGGGAGCAGTTCTTC.

This clone was counted between two and nine times. V usage is TRBV6-5 and J usage is TRBJ1-1; D is undetermined. The CDR3 totals 13 residues. V lost 11 bases, J lost 1 base, and 14 bases lay in between. Germline V CDR1 and CDR2: MNHEY, SVGAGI. The CDR3 loop is CASNPRGNTEAFF. Written as DNA, the CDR3 is TGTGCCTCTAACCCCCGGGGGAACACTGAAGCTTTCTTT.

The rearrangement uses TRBV20-1 and TRBJ2-7; no definite D call. CDR1 and CDR2 (germline): DFQATT, SNEGSKA (reference sequence). Trimming pared 6 bases from V and 0 bases from J, leaving 6 bases between. The CDR3 has 11 residues. For the CDR3, the DNA is TGCAGTGCCGCCAGCTCCTACGAGCAGTACGTC. As protein: CSAASSYEQYV.

CDR3 bases: TGTGCCAGCACCGAACAGGGGGTCGGACAGCCCCAGCATTTT. It codes for CASTEQGVGQPQHF. The chain couples TRBV6-6 to TRBJ1-5, with 8 bases aligning to TRBD1. The CDR3 spans 14 residues. Germline V lookup: CDR1 MNHNY, CDR2 SVGAGI (reference sequence). V dropped 7 bases and J dropped 7; count of bases not matched to a gene: 9.

The gene calls are TRBV18 and TRBJ2-1, with D possibly TRBD1 on 5 matching bases. Looked up from germline, CDR1 is KGHSH and CDR2 is LQKENI. The CDR3 is made up of 16 amino acids. The ends were cut back, 5 bases at V and 5 bases at J, with 19 bases in the middle. The CDR3 sequence is CASSKQGAGKDNEQFF. Written as DNA, the CDR3 is TGTGCCAGCTCAAAACAAGGGGCAGGGAAGGACAATGAGCAGTTCTTC.

This clone was observed a handful of times. The chain employs TRBV14 and TRBJ1-2; D gene ambiguous. The CDR3 extends over 13 amino acids. Germline values: CDR1 SGHDN, CDR2 FVKESK. V lost 4 bases to trimming and J lost 8 bases, with 14 bases between them. CDR3 in amino acids: CASSPNRGQGYTF. In DNA, the CDR3 is TGTGCCAGCAGCCCCAACCGGGGTCAGGGCTACACCTTC.

A few counts support this clone. The chain uses TRBV5-1 and TRBJ1-6; 7 bases agree with TRBD1. Per the germline V gene, CDR1 is SGHRS and CDR2 is YFSETQ. V was clipped by 0 bases and J by 2 bases; unmatched bases: 2. CDR3 length: 16 amino acids. The CDR3 protein is CASSLGGTAYNSPLHF. The CDR3 nucleotides are TGCGCCAGCAGCTTGGGAGGGACAGCCTATAATTCACCCCTCCACTTT. The entire variable domain, with the rest obtained from reference TRBV5-1 and TRBJ1-6, is as follows: KAGVTQTPRYLIKTRGQQVTLSCSPISGHRSVSWYQQTPGQGLQFLFEYFSETQRNKGNFPGRFSGRQFSNSRSEMNVSTLELGDSALYLCASSLGGTAYNSPLHFGNGTRLTVT.